The 4 T cell receptor beta chains reported below all come from one sample, sequenced in a study of CXCR3-negative and CXCR3-positive naive CD8 T cells. Findings of the study overall: CXCR3-positive naive cells had more hydrophobic TRB CDR3s than CXCR3-negative naive cells.

These receptors are not linked to any known antigen. Through 5' RACE with UMI labels, the TRB cDNA libraries were prepared. No DNA is given; TCRdb re-called the 5' RACE reads and lists each CDR3 protein once. Found here are roughly 65,000 distinct CDR3 sequences; the top ten clones hold approximately 0.72%. Sequences were obtained from naive CXCR3+ CD8+ T cells from blood. Subset defined: CD45RO-CCR7+CD27+CD95- naive CD8+ T cells expressing CXCR3 (TNR3+). The receptors here all came from a human donor in good health. Some clones in this sample may be carry-over from other donors' samples.

This rearrangement joins TRBV5-1 to TRBJ2-7. Germline V gene sequence: CDR1 SGHRS, CDR2 YFSETQ. The CDR3 spans 13 residues. The CDR3 spells CASSLESSYEQYF. The full variable domain, with the rest looked up from reference TRBV5-1 and TRBJ2-7, is KAGVTQTPRYLIKTRGQQVTLSCSPISGHRSVSWYQQTPGQGLQFLFEYFSETQRNKGNFPGRFSGRQFSNSRSEMNVSTLELGDSALYLCASSLESSYEQYFGPGTRLTVT.

The chain uses TRBV2 and TRBJ2-7. CDR1 and CDR2 (germline): SNHLY, FYNNEI. The CDR3 spans 15 residues. CDR3: CASSSLDKPSYEQYF.

V usage is TRBV4-3 and J usage is TRBJ2-7; with no DNA, the TCRdb D assignment of TRBD2 cannot be verified. Germline CDR1 reads LGHNA; CDR2 reads YSLEER. This CDR3 is 16 amino acids long. The CDR3 sequence: CASSPSAAKSSYEQYF.

The chain couples TRBV7-2 to TRBJ2-3; TCRdb's D call, TRBD2, is unchecked because there is no DNA. CDR3 length: 16 amino acids. Germline CDR1 is SGHTA and CDR2 is FQGNSA. The CDR3 here is CASRSLAGPSTDTQYF.